This passage covers 5 T cell receptor beta chains from one sample sequenced in a study of T cells in Graves' hyperthyroidism and ophthalmopathy. There were TCR beta CDR3 regions amplified from RNA transcripts. Primed by the HTBI set, a first-round RT-PCR was run on the TCR CDR3. TCRdb reanalysed the multiplex PCR reads using MiXCR and keeps one entry per CDR3 protein. Counted here are hundreds of thousands of distinct CDR3 sequences, 11% to 15% occurring once; the ten biggest clones make up over 11%. The sequencing sample was made of blood. The receptor set was obtained from a woman aged 40-49 years with Graves' hyperthyroidism.

The CDR3 region is CASSLASGGTGGVGREKLFF. In nucleotides, the CDR3 is TGTGCCAGCAGTTTAGCGTCCGGAGGGACAGGGGGGGTTGGCCGCGAAAAACTGTTTTTT. The V and J genes are TRBV12-3 or TRBV12-4 and TRBJ1-4, with 11 bases that match TRBD1. The CDR3 is 20 residues long. J lost 8 bases, V lost 0 bases, and 17 bases had no gene match.

J is TRBJ2-1 and V is TRBV28; 9 bases align to TRBD2. Germline V lookup: CDR1 MDHEN, CDR2 SYDVKM. The V gene end was trimmed by 5 bases and the J gene end by 2 bases; junction bases not matched to a gene: 10. The CDR3 sequence is 17 residues long. CDR3 coding DNA: TGTGCCAGCAGTGGCCAGAGCGCGGGAGGGACCTACAATGAGCAGTTCTTC. As protein: CASSGQSAGGTYNEQFF.

This clonotype was found many times. The chain links TRBV11-2 to TRBJ2-2; 10 bases line up with TRBD2. V lost 4 bases, J lost 7 bases, and 9 bases stayed unmatched. Per the germline V gene, CDR1 is SGHAT and CDR2 is FQNNGV. The CDR3 loop spans 16 amino acids. The CDR3 here is CASSSRTSGRGGELFF. The CDR3 region has the DNA TGTGCCAGCAGCTCCAGGACTAGCGGCCGGGGCGGGGAGCTGTTTTTT.

This clonotype was recorded many times. V is TRBV6-1 and J is TRBJ2-7, with TRBD1 as a possible D gene (6 bases). This CDR3 is built from 15 residues. V gave up 7 bases and J gave up 0 bases, with 16 bases separating them. CDR1 and CDR2 from the germline V gene are MNHNS and SASEGT. CDR3 residues: CASKKAGAHSYEQYF. The CDR3 DNA follows: TGTGCCAGCAAGAAAGCAGGGGCCCACTCCTACGAGCAGTACTTC.

This clonotype has more than one count but fewer than ten. A much larger clonotype is one base distant, so this may be a read error. The V gene is TRBV27, the J gene TRBJ2-1; D may be TRBD1 or TRBD2 (5 bases each). Germline V gives CDR1 MNHEY, CDR2 SMNVEV (reference sequence). The length of the CDR3 is 14 residues. In nucleotides, the CDR3 is TGTGCCAGCAGCGTAGAGGGGTCCTACAGTGAGCAGTTCTTC. This encodes CASSVEGSYSEQFF.